This TCR beta chain was identified in a study of cytomegalovirus exposure and HLA in healthy donors. The study ran its PCR with 60 Vbeta and 13 Jbeta primers. The data were produced by immunoSEQ multiplex PCR, yet TCRdb's version contains in-frame clones alone and is incomplete. The data contain around 180,000 clones, about three quarters of them singletons. The sequencing input was PBMCs. The clonotype was recovered from a girl between 5 and 17 years old in good health and CMV-seronegative.

CDR3 nucleotides: TGTGCCAGCAGCTTGAGACTGAAGTATGGCTACACCTTC. Translating gives CASSLRLKYGYTF. The V call is TRBV7-9, the J call TRBJ1-2; no clear D. V shed 3 bases and J shed 5 bases, with 10 bases lying between them. This CDR3 spans 13 amino acids. Germline V CDR1 and CDR2: SEHNR, FQNEAQ (reference sequence).